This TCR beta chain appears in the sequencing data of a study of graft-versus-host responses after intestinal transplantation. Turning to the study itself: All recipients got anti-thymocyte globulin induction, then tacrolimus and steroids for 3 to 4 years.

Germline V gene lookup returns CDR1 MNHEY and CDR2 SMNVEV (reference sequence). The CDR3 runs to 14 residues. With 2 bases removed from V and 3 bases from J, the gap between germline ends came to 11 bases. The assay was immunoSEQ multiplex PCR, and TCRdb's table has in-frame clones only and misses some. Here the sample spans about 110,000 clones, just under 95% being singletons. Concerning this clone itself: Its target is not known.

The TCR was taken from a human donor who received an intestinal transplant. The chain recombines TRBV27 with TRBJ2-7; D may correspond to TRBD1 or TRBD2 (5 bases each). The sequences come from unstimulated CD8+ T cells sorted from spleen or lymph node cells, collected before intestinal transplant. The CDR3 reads CASSLTGPYYEQYF. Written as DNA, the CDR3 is TGTGCCAGCAGTTTAACGGGACCGTACTACGAGCAGTACTTC.